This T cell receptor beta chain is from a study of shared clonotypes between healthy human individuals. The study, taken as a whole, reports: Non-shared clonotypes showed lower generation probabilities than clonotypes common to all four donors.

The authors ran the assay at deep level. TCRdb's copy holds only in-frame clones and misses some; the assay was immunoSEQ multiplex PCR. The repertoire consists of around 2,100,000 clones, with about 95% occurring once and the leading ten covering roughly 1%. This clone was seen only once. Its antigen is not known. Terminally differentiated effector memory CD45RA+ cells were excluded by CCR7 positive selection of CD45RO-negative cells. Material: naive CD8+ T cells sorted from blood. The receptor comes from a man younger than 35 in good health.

The CDR3 DNA sequence: TGCGCCAGCAGCCAAGCCGGGATCGAGGGAGGGCCAGATACGCAGTATTTT. This gives the protein CASSQAGIEGGPDTQYF. J is TRBJ2-3 and V is TRBV4-3, with 7 bases aligning to TRBD2. Germline CDR1 LGHNA, CDR2 YSLEER. The trim removed 1 base at V and 4 bases at J, leaving 11 bases unmatched. This CDR3 comprises 17 residues.